The 17 T cell receptor beta chains below come from one sample, sequenced in a study of metastatic and nonmetastatic thyroid tumors. None of the patients had undergone any treatment ahead of thyroid surgery. MiXCR re-clonotyped the PCR reads for TCRdb. The table records roughly 21,000 clones, 25% to 30% of them present only once. The sequenced sample was tumor tissue. The origin of the receptors is a male donor with papillary thyroid cancer or a benign thyroid nodule (not recorded which). Some clones in this sample may be carry-over from other donors' samples.

V usage is TRBV4-1 and J usage is TRBJ2-1, with 10 bases fitting TRBD2. V trimming: 3 bases; J trimming: 1 base; junction bases outside the gene matches: 9. The CDR3 covers 18 residues. The V gene's germline CDR1 is MGHRA and CDR2 YSYEKL. CDR3 region: CASSQATSGIGSYNEQFF. Here the CDR3 DNA reads TGCGCCAGCAGCCAGGCCACTAGCGGGATAGGGTCCTACAATGAGCAGTTCTTC.

This clone was observed many times. V and J are TRBV6-1 and TRBJ2-2; TRBD2 matches 9 bases. Trimming at V came to 3 bases and at J to 1 base, leaving 0 bases not matched to a gene. CDR1 and CDR2 (germline): MNHNS, SASEGT. The length of the CDR3 is 15 residues. The CDR3 region has the DNA TGTGCCAGCAGTGAGACTAGCGGGAACACCGGGGAGCTGTTTTTT. Residues: CASSETSGNTGELFF.

This clone was seen ten or more times. The J gene is TRBJ1-5, the V gene TRBV6-1; D is ambiguous. The CDR3 runs 15 residues. Germline lookup yields CDR1 MNHNS and CDR2 SASEGT. Trimming removed 6 bases at V and 3 bases at J, with 15 bases between. Here the CDR3 DNA reads TGTGCCAGCAGCCGAACCCGGACTTTCAATCAGCCCCAGCATTTT. Residues: CASSRTRTFNQPQHF.

This chain connects TRBV28 to TRBJ2-1; 7 bases map to TRBD1. Looked up from germline, CDR1 is MDHEN and CDR2 is SYDVKM. Losses at the gene ends were 4 bases for V and 13 bases for J; bases not matched to a gene: 4. This CDR3 region has 11 residues. The CDR3 DNA reads as TGTGCCAGCAGTTCACAGGGGTTACAGTTCTTC. Protein: CASSSQGLQFF.

The chain employs TRBV7-2 and TRBJ1-1, with unresolved D. Trimming took 7 bases from V and 6 from J, leaving 18 bases between them. The CDR3 loop spans 14 amino acids. Germline V gene data show CDR1 as SGHTA and CDR2 as FQGNSA. CDR3 DNA: TGTGCCAGCATCCCCGTAATATCGGACGCTGAAGCTTTCTTT. This sequence encodes CASIPVISDAEAFF.

By share of the sample, this clone is medium-sized. The rearrangement uses TRBV10-3 and TRBJ1-2; D gene unclear. Trimming took off 0 bases at V and 7 bases at J, with 9 bases between the two ends. Germline CDR1 ENHRY, CDR2 SYGVKD. The CDR3 totals 13 residues. For the CDR3, the DNA is TGTGCCATCAGTGAGTCGAGAGGGCTTGGCTACACCTTC. Its protein product is CAISESRGLGYTF.

The V call is TRBV25-1, the J call TRBJ1-2; the D is unclear. The V end was cut by 3 bases, the J end by 5 bases, with 10 bases between. The germline gives CDR1 MGHDK, CDR2 SYGVNS. This CDR3 region has 13 residues. CDR3 coding DNA: TGTGCCAGCAGTGATTACAACGGATATGGCTACACCTTC. This sequence encodes CASSDYNGYGYTF.

This clone was observed a few times. The V gene is TRBV20-1, the J gene TRBJ1-6; D uncertain. Germline V gives CDR1 DFQATT, CDR2 SNEGSKA (reference sequence). V dropped 2 bases and J dropped 9 bases, with 11 bases sitting between them. The CDR3 runs 13 residues. Here the CDR3 DNA reads TGCAGTGCTAGATGGGTTCAAGGTTCACCCCTCCACTTT. Residues: CSARWVQGSPLHF.

The sample holds a few counts of this clone. The chain combines TRBV6-1 with TRBJ2-3; 8 nucleotides match TRBD2. V lost 5 bases and J lost 7; bases outside the gene matches: 11. CDR3 size: 15 residues. Germline V gene sequence: CDR1 MNHNS, CDR2 SASEGT. The CDR3 sequence: CASSRSGDGGYTQYF. The CDR3 DNA is TGTGCCAGCAGTCGTAGCGGGGATGGTGGATATACGCAGTATTTT.

This clone was counted a few times. The same CDR3 arises from other DNA sequences in this sample as well. The rearrangement joins TRBV7-2 to TRBJ2-7; no definite D call. V was cut by 0 bases and J by 2 bases, with 14 bases left in between. CDR1 and CDR2 from the germline V gene are SGHTA and FQGNSA. This CDR3 is 16 amino acids long. CDR3 sequence: CASSLASSGRTYEQYF. The CDR3 nucleotides are TGTGCCAGCAGCTTAGCCTCCTCCGGACGGACCTACGAGCAGTACTTC. The full variable domain, its missing parts supplied by reference TRBV7-2 and TRBJ2-7, is GAGVSQSPSNKVTEKGKDVELRCDPISGHTALYWYRQSLGQGLEFLIYFQGNSAPDKSGLPSDRFSAERTGGSVSTLTIQRTQQEDSAVYLCASSLASSGRTYEQYFGPGTRLTVT.

This clone was observed a handful of times. The chain carries TRBV6-1 and TRBJ2-7; no clear D. The CDR3 has 14 residues. Germline V gene lookup returns CDR1 MNHNS and CDR2 SASEGT. V lost 5 bases and J 0 bases, leaving 11 bases between the germline ends. In DNA, the CDR3 is TGTGCCAGCAGTAAGGCCAAGAGCTCCTACGAGCAGTACTTC. It is translated as CASSKAKSSYEQYF.

The rearrangement uses TRBV27 and TRBJ1-5; no clear D. V was shortened by 8 bases and J by 3 bases, with 8 bases between the two germline ends. From germline, CDR1 is MNHEY and CDR2 SMNVEV (reference sequence). The CDR3 totals 12 residues. CDR3 sequence: CASGPYNQPQHF. The CDR3 coding sequence is TGTGCCAGCGGCCCGTACAATCAGCCCCAGCATTTT.

The V and J genes are TRBV20-1 and TRBJ2-2; the D is unclear. Trimming left V 0 bases short and J 2 bases short, with 7 bases between. Looked up from germline, CDR1 is DFQATT and CDR2 is SNEGSKA (reference sequence). This CDR3 is 14 amino acids long. This CDR3 is CSAREPFNTGELFF. CDR3 in DNA: TGCAGTGCTAGAGAACCTTTTAACACCGGGGAGCTGTTTTTT.

V and J are TRBV20-1 and TRBJ2-3; no clear D. Germline values: CDR1 DFQATT, CDR2 SNEGSKA (reference sequence). CDR3 size: 10 residues. V gave up 7 bases and J gave up 8 bases, with 10 bases separating them. The CDR3 sequence: CSVSYGTQYF. CDR3 nucleotides: TGCAGTGTATCGTATGGTACGCAGTATTTT.

This clone was detected only a few times. J is TRBJ1-1 and V is TRBV28, with D unresolved. Germline CDR1 is MDHEN and CDR2 is SYDVKM. This CDR3 spans 14 amino acids. V lost 6 bases, J lost 1 base, and 12 bases lay in between. The CDR3, as DNA: TGTGCCAGCAGGGGAGACACCCGGAACACTGAAGCTTTCTTT. Amino acids: CASRGDTRNTEAFF.

This chain joins TRBV6-1 and TRBJ2-7; D ambiguous. CDR1 MNHNS and CDR2 SASEGT come from the germline V gene. The CDR3 loop spans 13 amino acids. Trimming pared 6 bases from V and 6 bases from J, leaving 15 bases between. CDR3 coding DNA: TGTGCCAGCAGCGCCACATGGACGCGCGAGCAGTACTTC. Translation gives CASSATWTREQYF.

This clone was seen ten or more times. A much larger clone lies one base from this, so it may be a read error. The rearrangement links TRBV6-1 to TRBJ2-2; 9 bases match TRBD1. The CDR3 runs 14 residues. V lost 6 bases and J lost 6; bases outside the gene matches: 5. The germline gives CDR1 MNHNS, CDR2 SASEGT. CDR3 DNA sequence: TGTGCCAGCAGGACGGACAGGGGACCCGGGGAGCTGTTTTTT. It specifies CASRTDRGPGELFF.